These 20 T cell receptor beta chains originate from one sample sequenced in a study of identical twins. From the 5' RACE reads, TCRdb called clonotypes with MiXCR, one entry per CDR3 protein. Among fewer than 250,000 distinct CDR3 sequences listed, about 7.5% were seen once. The data also belong to a second study, concerning yellow fever vaccine responses in identical twins.

Material for sequencing was CD8+ T cells sorted from blood. Receptor source: a woman in her late teens or twenties in good health.

This clonotype was recorded a few times. The V and J genes are TRBV11-2 and TRBJ2-5; the match to TRBD1 covers 8 bases. The junction had 1 base not matched to a gene; V was cut back by 5 bases and J by 2 bases. The CDR3 runs 13 residues. Looked up from germline, CDR1 is SGHAT and CDR2 is FQNNGV. For the CDR3, the DNA is TGTGCCAGCAGCGACAGGGGACAAGAGACCCAGTACTTC. Protein product: CASSDRGQETQYF.

J is TRBJ1-6 and V is TRBV5-6; TRBD1 is a possible D gene (6 bases). Germline CDR1 and CDR2: SGHDT and YYEEEE. V was pared by 2 bases and J by 0 bases, with 6 bases between. There are 15 residues in the CDR3. The CDR3 nucleotides are TGTGCCAGCAGCTTACAGGGCTCCTATAATTCACCCCTCCACTTT. Encoded protein: CASSLQGSYNSPLHF.

The CDR3 loop reads CASSLASLYNEQFF. CDR3 bases: TGTGCCAGCAGTTTAGCGTCCCTCTACAATGAGCAGTTCTTC. The rearrangement links TRBV27 to TRBJ2-1; D gene ambiguous. Trimming took off 2 bases at V and 3 bases at J, with 8 bases between the two ends. Per the germline V gene, CDR1 is MNHEY and CDR2 is SMNVEV (reference sequence). The CDR3 is made up of 14 amino acids.

This sequence joins TRBV24-1 and TRBJ2-7; 9 positions agree with TRBD1. Germline CDR1 reads KGHDR; CDR2 reads SFDVKD. J lost 6 bases, V lost 9 bases, and 14 bases had no gene match. CDR3 length: 15 residues. DNA of the CDR3: TGTGCCACCGGACCCTCCGGGACAGGGAAGAGCGAGCAGTACTTC. It codes for CATGPSGTGKSEQYF.

This chain's CDR3 is CASSLVEDQPQHF. The CDR3, as DNA: TGTGCCAGCAGCTTAGTGGAAGATCAGCCCCAGCATTTT. This chain joins TRBV7-6 and TRBJ1-5; D not certain. V lost 1 base and J lost 5, with 6 bases in between. This CDR3 is built from 13 residues. Germline V gene sequence: CDR1 SGHVS, CDR2 FNYEAQ.

This clonotype was picked up a small number of times. The chain carries TRBV6-1 and TRBJ1-5; the D is unclear. The CDR3 sequence is 13 residues long. V was clipped by 2 bases and J by 4 bases, with 6 bases between them. CDR1 and CDR2 (germline): MNHNS, SASEGT. Here the CDR3 reads CASSEWDNQPQHF. DNA of the CDR3: TGTGCCAGCAGTGAATGGGATAATCAGCCCCAGCATTTT.

A few counts support this clonotype. The chain is built from TRBV2 and TRBJ1-1; weak D call: TRBD1 (5 bases). The V gene lost 11 bases and the J gene lost 7 bases, with 17 bases spanning the gap. The CDR3 has 12 amino acids. Looked up from germline, CDR1 is SNHLY and CDR2 is FYNNEI. CDR3 DNA sequence: TGTGCCGCTGGGGGAACACCATATGAAGCTTTCTTT. Translated: CAAGGTPYEAFF.

This sequence joins TRBV5-5 and TRBJ2-7; TRBD1 aligns across 9 bases. CDR1 is SGHKS, CDR2 YYEKEE, per germline (reference sequence). The CDR3 sequence is 14 residues long. V trimming: 5 bases; J trimming: 6 bases; junction bases outside the gene matches: 9. The CDR3 protein is CASRTRDRVSEQYF. Here the CDR3 DNA reads TGTGCCAGCAGGACCCGGGACAGGGTATCCGAGCAGTACTTC.

The J gene is TRBJ2-2, the V gene TRBV6-1; D is ambiguous. V dropped 5 bases and J dropped 3 bases, with 16 bases sitting between them. CDR3 length: 16 residues. Germline CDR1 MNHNS, CDR2 SASEGT. The CDR3 coding sequence is TGTGCCAGCAGTCGTGTAGGTAGCAGATACACCGGGGAGCTGTTTTTT. It is translated as CASSRVGSRYTGELFF.

As regards this clonotype: Mismatch with germline at one junction end may stem from a read error. This chain joins TRBV27 and TRBJ2-1, with a weak D call TRBD2 (5 bases). CDR3 size: 13 residues. The germline gives CDR1 MNHEY, CDR2 SMNVEV (reference sequence). Here the CDR3 DNA reads TGTGCCAGCAGTTTATCCCCTAGCTCCTTGAGCATCTTC. It yields the protein CASSLSPSSLSIF.

The table lists this clonotype with a few counts. Sequence at one end of the junction differs from germline and may be a read error. The chain carries TRBV7-2 and TRBJ1-1; TRBD1 matches at 8 bases. CDR1 is SGHTA, CDR2 FQGNSA, per germline. CDR3 length: 13 amino acids. DNA for the CDR3: TGTGCCAGCAGCTTAGGGACAGGGTCTGAAGTTTTCTTT. As protein: CASSLGTGSEVFF.

This clonotype was seen ten or more times. The rearrangement joins TRBV28 to TRBJ2-5; 10 bases fit TRBD1. Germline V gives CDR1 MDHEN, CDR2 SYDVKM. Losses at the gene ends were 6 bases for V and 2 bases for J; bases not matched to a gene: 15. This CDR3 contains 18 residues. The CDR3 bases are TGTGCCAGCAGAAAAGGGACAGGGGTCTTTAGACCACAAGAGACCCAGTACTTC. It yields the protein CASRKGTGVFRPQETQYF.

This clonotype was found many times. The chain is built from TRBV5-1 and TRBJ1-1; D gene unclear. This CDR3 is built from 13 residues. Trimming took off 1 base at V and 1 base at J, with 5 bases between the two ends. Germline lookup yields CDR1 SGHRS and CDR2 YFSETQ. The CDR3 DNA sequence: TGCGCCAGCAGCTTGACACAGAACACTGAAGCTTTCTTT. Protein sequence: CASSLTQNTEAFF.

This clonotype was recorded a few times. The chain recombines TRBV7-6 with TRBJ2-1; D is uncertain. The CDR3 runs 11 residues. V lost 4 bases, J lost 5 bases, and 3 bases lay in between. Germline assignment: CDR1 SGHVS and CDR2 FNYEAQ. The CDR3 DNA reads as TGTGCCAGCAGCTATGACAATGAGCAGTTCTTC. Translation: CASSYDNEQFF.

This clonotype appeared many times. The chain recombines TRBV29-1 with TRBJ2-1; D ambiguous. This CDR3 comprises 14 residues. The V end lost 7 bases, the J end lost 6 bases, and 19 bases lay between the germline ends. Germline V gene data show CDR1 as SQVTM and CDR2 as ANQGSEA. The DNA for the CDR3 is TGCAGCGCCACCGAAGGAAGCGTTCCCAATGAGCAGTTCTTC. Protein: CSATEGSVPNEQFF.

This clonotype was recorded many times. V gene TRBV29-1 combines with J gene TRBJ2-3; D may be TRBD2 (5 bases). The V end lost 6 bases, the J end lost 4 bases, and 17 bases lay between the germline ends. Germline V gene sequence: CDR1 SQVTM, CDR2 ANQGSEA. This CDR3 is built from 14 residues. This chain's CDR3 is CSVEATSYADTQYF. Here the CDR3 DNA reads TGCAGCGTAGAGGCCACTAGTTATGCAGATACGCAGTATTTT.

This clonotype was observed many times. The rearrangement uses TRBV7-9 and TRBJ1-1; unclear D gene. Trimming pared 1 base from V and 5 bases from J, leaving 8 bases between. This CDR3 is 13 amino acids long. Germline assignment: CDR1 SEHNR and CDR2 FQNEAQ (reference sequence). In nucleotides, the CDR3 is TGTGCCAGCAGCTTAGGGACCGGGACTGAAGCTTTCTTT. Protein product: CASSLGTGTEAFF.

This clonotype was seen repeatedly, ten times or more. V and J are TRBV7-9 and TRBJ2-1; unclear D gene. The CDR3 runs to 11 residues. Germline CDR1 is SEHNR and CDR2 is FQNEAQ (reference sequence). V lost 3 bases and J 5 bases, leaving 2 bases between the germline ends. CDR3 sequence reads: CASSFDNEQFF. The CDR3 DNA reads as TGTGCCAGCAGCTTTGACAATGAGCAGTTCTTC.

This clonotype was recorded many times. The chain carries TRBV25-1 and TRBJ1-2; D is uncertain. Germline V gives CDR1 MGHDK, CDR2 SYGVNS. CDR3 length: 14 amino acids. Trimming removed 4 bases from V and 4 bases from J, with 13 bases in between. The CDR3 spells CASSGGSIAYGYTF. The DNA for the CDR3 is TGTGCCAGCAGTGGCGGCTCGATCGCCTATGGCTACACCTTC.

Ten or more counts support this clonotype. The chain is built from TRBV7-9 and TRBJ2-7, with a weak D call TRBD2 (5 bases). Germline V CDR1 and CDR2: SEHNR, FQNEAQ (reference sequence). V was trimmed by 5 bases and J by 3 bases, leaving 17 bases between them. The CDR3 sequence is 15 residues long. CDR3 sequence reads: CASSPTEVNYYEQYF. In DNA, the CDR3 is TGTGCCAGCAGCCCAACGGAGGTGAACTACTACGAGCAGTACTTC.